These 13 T cell receptor beta chains came from one sample sequenced in a study of cytotoxic CD8 clonotypes in ibrutinib-treated CLL. Sequencing was performed with immunoSEQ multiplex PCR; in TCRdb, only in-frame clones are kept and a portion is missing. This table holds some 200,000 clones, 60% to 80% found once. This specimen was PBMCs, taken after 12 months of ibrutinib treatment. Receptors originate from a human donor with chronic lymphocytic leukemia.

The rearrangement joins TRBV5-1 to TRBJ2-3, with D possibly matching TRBD2 (6 bases). CDR1 SGHRS and CDR2 YFSETQ come from the germline V gene. The CDR3 is made up of 16 amino acids. V lost 1 base and J 1 base, leaving 13 bases between the germline ends. The CDR3 is CASSLRQGLGTDTQYF. The CDR3 DNA is TGCGCCAGCAGCTTGCGGCAGGGACTGGGCACAGATACGCAGTATTTT.

This chain links TRBV7-9 with TRBJ2-1; D is ambiguous. This CDR3 has 14 residues. CDR1 SEHNR and CDR2 FQNEAQ come from the germline V gene (reference sequence). Trimming removed 5 bases from V and 11 bases from J, with 19 bases in between. The CDR3 nucleotides are TGTGCCAGCAGCATAGGGCAGCCCGGGTCGAAGCAGTTCTTC. Encoded protein: CASSIGQPGSKQFF.

This clone appeared a few times. The chain links TRBV18 to TRBJ1-1, with D tentatively TRBD1 (5 bases). V lost 8 bases and J lost 0, with 16 bases in between. Per germline, CDR1 KGHSH and CDR2 LQKENI. The CDR3 runs 15 residues. CDR3 residues: CASHGATFMNTEAFF. The CDR3 coding sequence is TGTGCCAGCCACGGGGCGACCTTCATGAACACTGAAGCTTTCTTT. The full variable domain, its missing parts supplied by reference TRBV18 and TRBJ1-1, is NAGVMQNPRHLVRRRGQEARLRCSPMKGHSHVYWYRQLPEEGLKFMVYLQKENIIDESGMPKERFSAEFPKEGPSILRIQQVVRGDSAAYFCASHGATFMNTEAFFGQGTRLTVV.

Only one count was recorded for this clone. V and J are TRBV9 and TRBJ2-7; 7 nucleotides agree with TRBD1. The germline CDR1 and CDR2 sequences are SGDLS and YYNGEE. CDR3 size: 13 residues. Trimming removed 0 bases from V and 3 bases from J; junction bases left unmatched: 0. CDR3 sequence reads: CASSVGDSYEQYF. CDR3 bases: TGTGCCAGCAGCGTAGGGGACAGCTACGAGCAGTACTTC.

J is TRBJ2-3 and V is TRBV28; D is unclear. CDR3 size: 13 residues. Germline V gives CDR1 MDHEN, CDR2 SYDVKM. Trimming removed 5 bases at V and 4 bases at J, with 10 bases between. Here the CDR3 reads CASSPLGPDTQYF. The CDR3 DNA sequence: TGTGCCAGCAGTCCGCTCGGACCAGATACGCAGTATTTT.

V usage is TRBV27 and J usage is TRBJ2-7, with 10 bases identical to TRBD1. The CDR3 spans 18 residues. V shed 5 bases, J shed 2 bases, and the junction held 15 bases outside the gene matches. Germline CDR1 reads MNHEY; CDR2 reads SMNVEV (reference sequence). CDR3 nucleotides: TGTGCCAGCAGTACCCGATTCTCGGACAGGGGGTTACCCTACGAGCAGTACTTC. Amino acid sequence: CASSTRFSDRGLPYEQYF.

In this sample, this clone turned up once. The chain combines TRBV7-3 with TRBJ2-1; 9 bases agree with TRBD2. CDR1 is SGHTA, CDR2 FQGTGA, per germline. This CDR3 region has 15 residues. With 3 bases clipped from V and 4 bases from J, the junction kept 4 bases outside the gene matches. CDR3 DNA sequence: TGTGCCAGCAGCTTGCAGACTAGCGGATACAATGAGCAGTTCTTC. Amino acids: CASSLQTSGYNEQFF.

The chain links TRBV12-5 to TRBJ2-5, with 10 bases matching TRBD2. The germline gives CDR1 LGHNT, CDR2 FRNRAP. The CDR3 totals 14 residues. The trim removed 1 base at V and 7 bases at J, leaving 3 bases unmatched. The CDR3 DNA is TGTGCTAGTGGTTTGGGGACTAGCGGTGGGACCCAGTACTTC. Its translation is CASGLGTSGGTQYF.

This chain connects TRBV6-5 to TRBJ1-1; TRBD1 is a possible D gene (5 bases). Germline V lookup: CDR1 MNHEY, CDR2 SVGAGI. The CDR3 runs 15 residues. V was trimmed by 6 bases and J by 4 bases, leaving 18 bases between them. CDR3 bases: TGTGCCAGCAGATCTTTTGGTGGGGCCGGCACTGAAGCTTTCTTT. As protein: CASRSFGGAGTEAFF.

The CDR3: CASSRGQGDYNEQFF. CDR3 DNA sequence: TGCGCCAGCAGCCGCGGACAGGGGGATTACAATGAGCAGTTCTTC. The V call is TRBV4-1, the J call TRBJ2-1; 10 nucleotides align to TRBD1. Germline assignment: CDR1 MGHRA and CDR2 YSYEKL. The CDR3 contains 15 residues. Trimming cost V 4 bases and J 4 bases; bases outside gene matches: 4.

The V gene is TRBV6-1, the J gene TRBJ2-7, with 8 bases that match TRBD2. The CDR3 extends over 15 amino acids. The germline gives CDR1 MNHNS, CDR2 SASEGT. Unmatched junction bases numbered 6, after V lost 1 base and J lost 4 bases. CDR3 bases: TGTGCCAGCAGTGAAGAGGAAGCGGGAGTTTACGAGCAGTACTTC. This translates into CASSEEEAGVYEQYF.

The chain has TRBV5-1 and TRBJ1-2, with D perhaps matching TRBD1 (5 bases). Germline CDR1 and CDR2: SGHRS and YFSETQ. Trimming pared 4 bases from V and 13 bases from J, leaving 20 bases between. The CDR3 is 13 amino acids. As DNA, the CDR3 is TGCGCCAGCAGCCCCACCCAGGGAGCCCCTCTCACCTTC. Translation gives CASSPTQGAPLTF. Together with reference TRBV5-1 and TRBJ1-2, the CDR3 gives the full variable domain: KAGVTQTPRYLIKTRGQQVTLSCSPISGHRSVSWYQQTPGQGLQFLFEYFSETQRNKGNFPGRFSGRQFSNSRSEMNVSTLELGDSALYLCASSPTQGAPLTFGSGTRLTVV.

The chain is built from TRBV5-1 and TRBJ2-5; D is perhaps TRBD1 or TRBD2 (5 bases each). Trimming shortened V by 0 bases and J by 2 bases, and 20 bases separated the two germline ends. Germline CDR1 reads SGHRS; CDR2 reads YFSETQ. The CDR3 spans 18 residues. The CDR3 is CASSLGGGWSGPQETQYF. CDR3 coding DNA: TGCGCCAGCAGCTTGGGAGGCGGATGGTCGGGACCACAAGAGACCCAGTACTTC.